These T cell receptor beta chains were read from a single sample in a study of cytomegalovirus exposure and HLA in healthy donors. Measured with immunoSEQ multiplex PCR; TCRdb has only the in-frame clones, and not every one. Of about 160,000 clones listed, roughly 80% are singletons. The sequenced sample was PBMCs. The receptors shown here come from a man in his late teens or twenties in good health and CMV-seronegative. The CDR3 runs from the conserved cysteine through the conserved F or W. D genes are given only for firm matches. Clone size is given for some rows only: seen once, a few or many times, or a class if the clone is expanded.

cdr3_aa: CASSLRDSLNNEQFF; cdr3_nt: TGTGCCAGCAGCCTCCGGGACTCTCTGAACAATGAGCAGTTCTTC; v_call: TRBV7-3; j_call: TRBJ2-1; d_call: -; clone_size: -
cdr3_aa: CASSWAGEGGVQFF; cdr3_nt: TGTGCCAGCAGCTGGGCCGGGGAGGGGGGGGTACAGTTCTTC; v_call: TRBV5-6; j_call: TRBJ2-1; d_call: -; clone_size: few
cdr3_aa: CASSLSWGGSETQYF; cdr3_nt: TGTGCCAGCAGCTTATCTTGGGGGGGCAGCGAGACCCAGTACTTC; v_call: TRBV11-2; j_call: TRBJ2-5; d_call: -; clone_size: -
cdr3_aa: CASSQGARLSGYTF; cdr3_nt: TGCGCCAGCAGCCAGGGGGCCCGTCTAAGTGGCTACACCTTC; v_call: TRBV4-1; j_call: TRBJ1-2; d_call: -; clone_size: -
cdr3_aa: CASSVLTDNSPLHF; cdr3_nt: TGTGCCAGCAGCGTTTTGACAGATAATTCACCCCTCCACTTT; v_call: TRBV9; j_call: TRBJ1-6; d_call: -; clone_size: few
cdr3_aa: CASSLGTYNEQYF; cdr3_nt: TGTGCCAGCTCGCTAGGGACTTATAACGAGCAGTACTTC; v_call: TRBV18; j_call: TRBJ2-7; d_call: -; clone_size: once
cdr3_aa: CASSLDRERAQYF; cdr3_nt: TGTGCCAGCAGCTTAGACAGGGAAAGGGCCCAGTACTTC; v_call: TRBV7-2; j_call: TRBJ2-5; d_call: -; clone_size: -
cdr3_aa: CASSYSTGFTEAFF; cdr3_nt: TGTGCCAGCAGTTACTCGACTGGGTTCACTGAAGCTTTCTTT; v_call: TRBV6-6; j_call: TRBJ1-1; d_call: -; clone_size: once
cdr3_aa: CASSPGLAGDTQYF; cdr3_nt: TGTGCCAGCAGTCCGGGACTAGCAGGAGATACGCAGTATTTT; v_call: TRBV28; j_call: TRBJ2-3; d_call: TRBD2; clone_size: -
cdr3_aa: CASSARGNEQFF; cdr3_nt: TGTGCCAGCAGCGCCAGGGGAAATGAGCAGTTCTTC; v_call: TRBV13; j_call: TRBJ2-1; d_call: -; clone_size: -
cdr3_aa: CASSLLAGGGADTQYF; cdr3_nt: TGTGCCAGCAGCTTACTTGCGGGAGGTGGTGCAGATACGCAGTATTTT; v_call: TRBV7-9; j_call: TRBJ2-3; d_call: TRBD2; clone_size: -
cdr3_aa: CASSDPGLAGGYNEQFF; cdr3_nt: TGTGCCAGTAGTGACCCGGGACTAGCGGGAGGCTACAATGAGCAGTTCTTC; v_call: TRBV19; j_call: TRBJ2-1; d_call: TRBD2; clone_size: -
cdr3_aa: CASSFSGGEGNEQFF; cdr3_nt: TGTGCCAGCAGTTTTAGCGGGGGGGAGGGAAATGAGCAGTTCTTC; v_call: TRBV6-6; j_call: TRBJ2-1; d_call: TRBD2; clone_size: -
cdr3_aa: CAISGGGNTEAFF; cdr3_nt: TGTGCCATCAGTGGGGGGGGGAACACTGAAGCTTTCTTT; v_call: TRBV10-3; j_call: TRBJ1-1; d_call: -; clone_size: -
cdr3_aa: CASPLEEAEYGYTF; cdr3_nt: TGTGCCAGCCCTCTAGAAGAGGCAGAATATGGCTACACCTTC; v_call: TRBV7-3; j_call: TRBJ1-2; d_call: -; clone_size: -
cdr3_aa: CASSLNRGLDTPLHF; cdr3_nt: TGTGCCAGCAGCCTTAACAGGGGGCTGGATACGCCCCTCCACTTT; v_call: TRBV27; j_call: TRBJ1-6; d_call: TRBD1; clone_size: -
cdr3_aa: CASSVKGQDYNEQFF; cdr3_nt: TGTGCCAGCAGCGTAAAAGGACAGGACTACAATGAGCAGTTCTTC; v_call: TRBV9; j_call: TRBJ2-1; d_call: TRBD1; clone_size: -
cdr3_aa: CASSVGVGLGDYGYTF; cdr3_nt: TGTGCCAGCAGCGTAGGTGTTGGGTTGGGCGACTATGGCTACACCTTC; v_call: TRBV9; j_call: TRBJ1-2; d_call: -; clone_size: -
cdr3_aa: CASSPRQNPYEQYF; cdr3_nt: TGTGCCAGCAGCCCCCGACAGAATCCCTACGAGCAGTACTTC; v_call: TRBV9; j_call: TRBJ2-7; d_call: -; clone_size: -
cdr3_aa: CAWRGASVSIQYF; cdr3_nt: TGTGCCTGGCGCGGGGCTAGCGTGAGCATTCAGTACTTC; v_call: TRBV30; j_call: TRBJ2-4; d_call: -; clone_size: -
cdr3_aa: CASSPRDRGTEAFF; cdr3_nt: TGTGCCAGCAGCCCCCGGGACAGGGGGACTGAAGCTTTCTTT; v_call: TRBV6-5; j_call: TRBJ1-1; d_call: TRBD1; clone_size: -
cdr3_aa: CASSYPGGELFF; cdr3_nt: TGTGCCAGCAGTTACCCGGGGGGGGAGCTGTTTTTT; v_call: TRBV6-5; j_call: TRBJ2-2; d_call: -; clone_size: -
cdr3_aa: CATSRTSGSVDEQFF; cdr3_nt: TGTGCCACCAGCAGGACTAGCGGGAGTGTGGATGAGCAGTTCTTC; v_call: TRBV15; j_call: TRBJ2-1; d_call: TRBD2; clone_size: -
cdr3_aa: CASSLRPPGGNSPLHF; cdr3_nt: TGTGCCAGCAGCTTAAGACCCCCAGGCGGGAATTCACCCCTCCACTTT; v_call: TRBV7-3; j_call: TRBJ1-6; d_call: -; clone_size: -
cdr3_aa: CASSLGETGVASGCDQPQHF; cdr3_nt: TGCGCCAGCAGTTTAGGGGAGACAGGAGTAGCGTCGGGGTGCGATCAGCCCCAGCATTTT; v_call: TRBV27; j_call: TRBJ1-5; d_call: -; clone_size: -
cdr3_aa: CASSRTGGLGNQPQHF; cdr3_nt: TGTGCCAGCAGTCGGACAGGGGGGCTTGGCAATCAGCCCCAGCATTTT; v_call: TRBV27; j_call: TRBJ1-5; d_call: TRBD1; clone_size: -
cdr3_aa: CASSVVGATNEKLFF; cdr3_nt: TGCGCCAGCAGTGTGGTAGGAGCAACTAATGAAAAACTGTTTTTT; v_call: TRBV5-1; j_call: TRBJ1-4; d_call: -; clone_size: -
cdr3_aa: CAGKVKGTGRYEQYF; cdr3_nt: TGTGCCGGGAAAGTAAAAGGGACAGGGAGGTACGAGCAGTACTTC; v_call: TRBV30; j_call: TRBJ2-7; d_call: TRBD1; clone_size: -
cdr3_aa: CASSVNRAQPQHF; cdr3_nt: TGTGCCAGCAGTGTAAACAGGGCCCAGCCCCAGCATTTT; v_call: TRBV6-4; j_call: TRBJ1-5; d_call: -; clone_size: -
cdr3_aa: CASSETSGRYEQYF; cdr3_nt: TGTGCCAGCAGTGAGACTAGCGGTCGCTACGAGCAGTACTTC; v_call: TRBV6-1; j_call: TRBJ2-7; d_call: TRBD2; clone_size: -
cdr3_aa: CASSIVGRRMNSPLHF; cdr3_nt: TGTGCCAGTAGTATAGTGGGCAGGAGGATGAATTCACCCCTCCACTTT; v_call: TRBV19; j_call: TRBJ1-6; d_call: -; clone_size: -
cdr3_aa: CASRGGQGNSPLHF; cdr3_nt: TGTGCCAGCAGGGGGGGACAGGGTAATTCACCCCTCCACTTT; v_call: TRBV28; j_call: TRBJ1-6; d_call: TRBD1; clone_size: -
cdr3_aa: CASSLRDRGSIQYF; cdr3_nt: TGTGCCAGCTCACTCCGGGACAGAGGTTCCATTCAGTACTTC; v_call: TRBV18; j_call: TRBJ2-4; d_call: TRBD1; clone_size: -
cdr3_aa: CASSEGQGNSGNTIYF; cdr3_nt: TGTGCCAGCAGTGAAGGTCAGGGCAACTCTGGAAACACCATATATTTT; v_call: TRBV2; j_call: TRBJ1-3; d_call: -; clone_size: -
cdr3_aa: CASRGIGENEQFF; cdr3_nt: TGTGCCAGCAGAGGGATAGGGGAAAATGAGCAGTTCTTC; v_call: TRBV5-6; j_call: TRBJ2-1; d_call: -; clone_size: -
cdr3_aa: CASSFDRGLLTEAFF; cdr3_nt: TGTGCCAGCAGCTTCGACAGGGGGCTGTTGACTGAAGCTTTCTTT; v_call: TRBV13; j_call: TRBJ1-1; d_call: TRBD1; clone_size: -